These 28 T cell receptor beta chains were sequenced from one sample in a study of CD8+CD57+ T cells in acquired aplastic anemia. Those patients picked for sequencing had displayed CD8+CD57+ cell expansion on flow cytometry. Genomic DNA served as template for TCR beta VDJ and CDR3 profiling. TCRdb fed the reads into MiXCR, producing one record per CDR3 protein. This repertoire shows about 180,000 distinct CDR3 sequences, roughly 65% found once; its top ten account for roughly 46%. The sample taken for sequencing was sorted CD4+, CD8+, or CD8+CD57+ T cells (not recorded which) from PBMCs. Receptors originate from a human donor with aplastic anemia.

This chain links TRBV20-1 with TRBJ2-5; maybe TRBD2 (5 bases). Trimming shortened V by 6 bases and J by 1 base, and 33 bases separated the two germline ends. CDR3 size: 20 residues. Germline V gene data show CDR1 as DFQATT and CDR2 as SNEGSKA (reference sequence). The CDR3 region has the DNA TGCAGTGCCAGCAGCTCCCGTCGGGCTAGCCAAACTGTTACCCAAGAGACCCAGTACTTC. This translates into CSASSSRRASQTVTQETQYF.

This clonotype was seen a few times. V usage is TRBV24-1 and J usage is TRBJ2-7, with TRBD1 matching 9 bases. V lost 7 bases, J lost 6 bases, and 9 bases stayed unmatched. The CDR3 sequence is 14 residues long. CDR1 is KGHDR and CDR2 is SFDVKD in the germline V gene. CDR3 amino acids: CATSAGTGSGEQYF. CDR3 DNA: TGTGCCACCAGCGCGGGGACAGGGTCGGGCGAGCAGTACTTC.

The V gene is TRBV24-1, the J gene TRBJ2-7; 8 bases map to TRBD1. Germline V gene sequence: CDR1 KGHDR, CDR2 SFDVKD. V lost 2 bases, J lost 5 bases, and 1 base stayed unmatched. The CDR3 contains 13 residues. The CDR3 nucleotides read TGTGCCACCAGTGATTGGGACAGGAACGAGCAGTACTTC. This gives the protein CATSDWDRNEQYF.

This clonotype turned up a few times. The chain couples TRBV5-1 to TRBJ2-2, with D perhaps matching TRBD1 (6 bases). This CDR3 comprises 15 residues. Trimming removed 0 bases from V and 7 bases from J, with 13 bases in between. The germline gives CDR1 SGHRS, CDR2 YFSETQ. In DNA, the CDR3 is TGCGCCAGCAGCTTGGCGCAGGGGTCTGGCGGGGAGCTGTTTTTT. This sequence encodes CASSLAQGSGGELFF.

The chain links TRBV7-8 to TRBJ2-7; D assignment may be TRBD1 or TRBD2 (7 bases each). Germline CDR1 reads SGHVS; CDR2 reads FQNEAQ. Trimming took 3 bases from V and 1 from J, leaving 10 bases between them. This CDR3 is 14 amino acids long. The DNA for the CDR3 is TGTGCCAGCAGCTTCCAGGGGGGGTCCTACGAGCAGTACTTC. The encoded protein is CASSFQGGSYEQYF.

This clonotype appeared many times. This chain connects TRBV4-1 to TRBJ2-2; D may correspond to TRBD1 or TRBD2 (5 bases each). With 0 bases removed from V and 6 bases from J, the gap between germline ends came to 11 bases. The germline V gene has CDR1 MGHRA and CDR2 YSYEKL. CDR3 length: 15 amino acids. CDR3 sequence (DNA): TGCGCCAGCAGCCAAGATGCAGGGAGTGCCGGGGAGCTGTTTTTT. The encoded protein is CASSQDAGSAGELFF.

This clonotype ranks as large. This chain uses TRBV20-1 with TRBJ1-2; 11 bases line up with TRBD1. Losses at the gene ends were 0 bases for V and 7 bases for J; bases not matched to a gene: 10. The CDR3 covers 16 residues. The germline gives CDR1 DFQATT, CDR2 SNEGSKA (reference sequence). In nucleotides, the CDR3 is TGCAGTGCTAGAGATAGGGACAGGGGGTTATACGGTGGCTACACCTTC. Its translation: CSARDRDRGLYGGYTF.

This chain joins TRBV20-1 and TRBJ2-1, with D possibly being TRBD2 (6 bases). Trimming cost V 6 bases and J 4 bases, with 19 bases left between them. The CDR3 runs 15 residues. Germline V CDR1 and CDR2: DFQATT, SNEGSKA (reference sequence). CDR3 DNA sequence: TGCAGTGCCGCGAAATACCTCAGCGGGTACAATGAGCAGTTCTTC. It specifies CSAAKYLSGYNEQFF.

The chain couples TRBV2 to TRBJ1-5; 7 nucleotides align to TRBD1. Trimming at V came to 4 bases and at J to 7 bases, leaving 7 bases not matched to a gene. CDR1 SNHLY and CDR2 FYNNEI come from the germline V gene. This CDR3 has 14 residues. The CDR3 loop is CASSGQGGRQPQHF. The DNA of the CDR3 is TGTGCCAGCAGTGGACAGGGTGGACGGCAGCCCCAGCATTTT.

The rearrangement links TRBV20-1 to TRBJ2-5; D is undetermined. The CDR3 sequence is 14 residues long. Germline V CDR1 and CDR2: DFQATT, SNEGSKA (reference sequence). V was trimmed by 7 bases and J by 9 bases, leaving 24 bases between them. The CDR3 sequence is CSVSPGGGNQPQYF. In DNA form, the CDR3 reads TGCAGTGTCTCCCCAGGTGGTGGCAATCAGCCCCAGTACTTC.

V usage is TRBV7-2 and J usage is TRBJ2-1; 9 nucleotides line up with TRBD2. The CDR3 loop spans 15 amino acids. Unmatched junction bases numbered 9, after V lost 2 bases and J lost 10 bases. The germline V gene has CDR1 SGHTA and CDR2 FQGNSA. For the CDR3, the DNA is TGTGCCAGCAGCTTAAGACTAGCGGTCTTGGGCGAGCAGTTCTTC. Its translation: CASSLRLAVLGEQFF.

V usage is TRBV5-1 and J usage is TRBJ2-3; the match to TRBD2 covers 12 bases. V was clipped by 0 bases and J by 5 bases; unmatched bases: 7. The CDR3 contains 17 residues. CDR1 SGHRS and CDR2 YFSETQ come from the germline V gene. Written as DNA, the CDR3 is TGCGCCAGCAGCTTGGCCTCACTAGCGGGGGGACGAGATACGCAGTATTTT. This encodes CASSLASLAGGRDTQYF.

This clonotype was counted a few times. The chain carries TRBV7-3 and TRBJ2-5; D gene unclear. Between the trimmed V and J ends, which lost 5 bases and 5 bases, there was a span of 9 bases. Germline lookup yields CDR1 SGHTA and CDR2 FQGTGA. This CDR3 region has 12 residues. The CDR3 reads CASSLTRETQYF. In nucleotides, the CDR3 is TGTGCCAGCAGCCTCACCAGGGAGACCCAGTACTTC.

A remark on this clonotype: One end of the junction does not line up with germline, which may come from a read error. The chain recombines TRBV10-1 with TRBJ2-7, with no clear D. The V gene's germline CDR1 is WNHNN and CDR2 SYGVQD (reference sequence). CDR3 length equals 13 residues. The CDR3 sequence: CASSRRTTYEQYF. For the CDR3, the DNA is TGTGCCAGCAGCCGCCGGACGACCTACGAGCAGTACTTC.

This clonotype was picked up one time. For the CDR3, the DNA is TGTGCCATCGCGAATCAAGGCAATAATTCACCCCTCCACTTT. Its translation is CAIANQGNNSPLHF. The J gene is TRBJ1-6, the V gene TRBV10-3; D is unresolved. Between the trimmed V and J ends, which lost 8 bases and 5 bases, there was a span of 13 bases. The CDR3 contains 14 residues. Germline V gene data show CDR1 as ENHRY and CDR2 as SYGVKD.

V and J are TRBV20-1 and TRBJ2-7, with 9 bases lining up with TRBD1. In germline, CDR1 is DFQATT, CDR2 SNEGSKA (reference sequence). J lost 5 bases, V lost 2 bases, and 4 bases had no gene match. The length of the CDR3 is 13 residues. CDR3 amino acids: CSARNTGGDEQYF. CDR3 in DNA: TGCAGTGCTAGAAATACAGGGGGCGACGAGCAGTACTTC.

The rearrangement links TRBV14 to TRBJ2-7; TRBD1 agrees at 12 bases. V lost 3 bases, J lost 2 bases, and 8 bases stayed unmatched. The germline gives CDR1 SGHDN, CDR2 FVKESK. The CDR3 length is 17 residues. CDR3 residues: CASSQSRDRGLAYEQYF. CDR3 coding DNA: TGTGCCAGCAGCCAGAGCAGGGACAGGGGGCTAGCCTACGAGCAGTACTTC.

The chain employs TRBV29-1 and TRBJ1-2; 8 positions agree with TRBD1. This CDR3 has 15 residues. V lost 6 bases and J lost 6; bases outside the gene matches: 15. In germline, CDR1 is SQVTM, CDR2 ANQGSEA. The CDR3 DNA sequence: TGCAGCGTCCATGAATTCGGACAGGGTCAAGATGGCTACACCTTC. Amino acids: CSVHEFGQGQDGYTF.

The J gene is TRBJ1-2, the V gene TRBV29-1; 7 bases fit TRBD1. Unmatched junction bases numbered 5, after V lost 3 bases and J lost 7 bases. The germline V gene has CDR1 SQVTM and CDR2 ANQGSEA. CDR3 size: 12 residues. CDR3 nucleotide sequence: TGCAGCGTTGAGGGCCAGGGGGGTGGCTACACCTTC. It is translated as CSVEGQGGGYTF.

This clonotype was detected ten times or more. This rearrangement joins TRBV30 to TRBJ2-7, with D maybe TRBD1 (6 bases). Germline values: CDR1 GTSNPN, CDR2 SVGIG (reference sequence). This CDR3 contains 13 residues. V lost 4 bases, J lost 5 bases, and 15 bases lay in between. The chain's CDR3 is CAWTRGSSNEQYF. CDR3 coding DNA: TGTGCCTGGACGAGGGGGAGTTCCAACGAGCAGTACTTC.

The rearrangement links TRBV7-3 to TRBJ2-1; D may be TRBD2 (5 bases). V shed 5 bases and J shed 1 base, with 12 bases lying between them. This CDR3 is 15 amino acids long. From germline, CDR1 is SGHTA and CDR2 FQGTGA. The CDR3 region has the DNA TGTGCCAGCAGCCCTACTAGTGGGTCCTACAATGAGCAGTTCTTC. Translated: CASSPTSGSYNEQFF.

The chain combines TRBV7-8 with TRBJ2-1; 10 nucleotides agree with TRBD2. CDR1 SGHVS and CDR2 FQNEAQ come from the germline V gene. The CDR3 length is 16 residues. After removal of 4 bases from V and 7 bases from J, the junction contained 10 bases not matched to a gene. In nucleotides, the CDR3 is TGTGCCAGCAGCTCGATAGGTAGGACTAGCGGTAATGAGCAGTTCTTC. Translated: CASSSIGRTSGNEQFF.

The CDR3 nucleotides read TGTGCCATCAGGGAGGGGACAGGGGGATCCACTGAAGCTTTCTTT. It translates to CAIREGTGGSTEAFF. The chain combines TRBV10-3 with TRBJ1-1; 11 nucleotides agree with TRBD1. The germline gives CDR1 ENHRY, CDR2 SYGVKD. With V trimmed by 6 bases and J by 4 bases, 7 bases remained unmatched. This CDR3 has 15 residues.

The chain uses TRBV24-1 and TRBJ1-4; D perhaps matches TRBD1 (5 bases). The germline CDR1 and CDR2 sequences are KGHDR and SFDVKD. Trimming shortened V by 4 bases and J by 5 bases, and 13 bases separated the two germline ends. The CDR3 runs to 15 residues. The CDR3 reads CATSEGGQGNEKLFF. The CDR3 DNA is TGTGCCACCAGTGAGGGAGGACAAGGGAATGAAAAACTGTTTTTT.

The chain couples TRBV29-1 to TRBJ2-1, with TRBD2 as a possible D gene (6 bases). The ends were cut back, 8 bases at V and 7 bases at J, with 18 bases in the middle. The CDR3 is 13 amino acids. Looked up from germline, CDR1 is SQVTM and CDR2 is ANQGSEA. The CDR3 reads CSRGSGVGNEQFF. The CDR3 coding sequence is TGCAGCCGCGGGTCGGGGGTGGGGAATGAGCAGTTCTTC.

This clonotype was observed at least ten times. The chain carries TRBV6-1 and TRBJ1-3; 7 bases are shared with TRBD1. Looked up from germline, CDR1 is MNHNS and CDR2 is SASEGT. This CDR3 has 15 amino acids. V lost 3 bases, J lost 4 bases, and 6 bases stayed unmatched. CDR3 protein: CASSEDRHNGNTIYF. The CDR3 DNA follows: TGTGCCAGCAGTGAGGACAGGCACAACGGAAACACCATATATTTT.

The CDR3 coding sequence is TGCAGTGCTAGAGCATTGCTAGGCCGGGACAGGGTCGTCTATGGCTACACCTTC. It translates to CSARALLGRDRVVYGYTF. The chain recombines TRBV20-1 with TRBJ1-2; 9 nucleotides agree with TRBD1. The CDR3 length is 18 residues. From germline, CDR1 is DFQATT and CDR2 SNEGSKA (reference sequence). V lost 1 base to trimming and J lost 4 bases; unmatched junction nucleotides: 16.

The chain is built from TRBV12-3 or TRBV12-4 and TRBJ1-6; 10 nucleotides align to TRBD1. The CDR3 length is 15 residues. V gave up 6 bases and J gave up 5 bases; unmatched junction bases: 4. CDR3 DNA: TGTGCCAGCAGCTCAGGACAGGGGGATAATTCACCCCTCCACTTT. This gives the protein CASSSGQGDNSPLHF.